Listed below are T cell receptor beta chains from one sample, sequenced in a study of T-cell memory formation after mild COVID-19. TCRdb re-called the 5' RACE reads with MiXCR, one entry per CDR3 protein. The sample shows 250,000 to 300,000 distinct CDR3 sequences, around 17% of them seen only once. Source material: PBMCs or a T cell subset sorted from them (not recorded which). These receptors originate from a man younger than 35 who had mild COVID-19 (a few samples of this study predate the infection). Cell type and time point are not known. Both conserved end residues are part of each CDR3. Fields, in order: D gene, J gene, V gene, CDR3 length, clone size, CDR3 protein, CDR3 DNA. A D gene is named only where the DNA matches it firmly. Expanded clones are given a class, and other clones once, few, many or no size at all.

TRBD1 | TRBJ2-5 | TRBV4-1 | 14 | - | CASSQDRDQETQYF | TGCGCCAGCAGCCAGGACAGGGACCAAGAGACCCAGTACTTC
- | TRBJ1-1 | TRBV11-1 | 13 | - | CASSKIRDTEAFF | TGTGCCAGTTCAAAAATACGGGATACTGAAGCTTTCTTT
- | TRBJ2-3 | TRBV11-2 | 19 | many | CASSSPSRYRVLSMDTQYF | TGTGCCAGCAGCTCTCCCTCCCGTTACCGCGTTTTATCTATGGATACGCAGTATTTT
- | TRBJ2-7 | TRBV7-2 | 12 | many | CASSWGSYEQYF | TGTGCCAGCAGTTGGGGATCGTACGAGCAGTACTTC
- | TRBJ2-3 | TRBV4-1 | 15 | - | CASSLRGMTTDTQYF | TGCGCCAGCAGCCTTCGGGGGATGACCACAGATACGCAGTATTTT
- | TRBJ1-1 | TRBV7-9 | 14 | - | CASSLDAANTEAFF | TGTGCCAGCAGCTTAGATGCGGCCAACACTGAAGCTTTCTTT
- | TRBJ2-2 | TRBV11-2 | 16 | - | CASSLGLDFNTGELFF | TGTGCCAGCAGCTTAGGCCTAGACTTTAACACCGGGGAGCTGTTTTTT
- | TRBJ1-1 | TRBV4-1 | 17 | - | CASSQDRGAAMNTEAFF | TGCGCCAGCAGCCAAGATCGAGGGGCGGCCATGAACACTGAAGCTTTCTTT
TRBD2 | TRBJ2-7 | TRBV9 | 14 | few | CASSAKAGGNEQYF | TGTGCCAGCAGCGCCAAAGCGGGGGGGAACGAGCAGTACTTC
- | TRBJ2-7 | TRBV10-3 | 16 | few | CAISEKNSRSSYEQYF | TGTGCCATCAGTGAGAAAAATTCCAGGAGCTCCTACGAGCAGTACTTC
TRBD1 | TRBJ2-1 | TRBV6-2/TRBV6-3 | 15 | - | CASNHPGQGLDEQFF | TGTGCCAGCAATCACCCGGGACAGGGACTCGATGAGCAGTTCTTC
TRBD2 | TRBJ2-5 | TRBV29-1 | 13 | - | CSVGGTRGETQYF | TGCAGCGTTGGGGGGACTAGGGGAGAGACCCAGTACTTC
- | TRBJ2-1 | TRBV7-3 | 15 | - | CASSLSSGSYNEQFF | TGTGCCAGCAGCTTAAGCTCCGGCTCCTACAATGAGCAGTTCTTC
TRBD2 | TRBJ2-4 | TRBV5-5 | 20 | few | CASDWAGLAGGELAKNIQYF | TGTGCCAGCGACTGGGCAGGGTTAGCGGGGGGCGAATTAGCCAAAAACATTCAGTACTTC
TRBD1 | TRBJ1-2 | TRBV20-1 | 12 | few | CSAEAGGYGYTF | TGCAGTGCTGAGGCAGGGGGCTATGGCTACACCTTC
TRBD1 | TRBJ1-2 | TRBV7-2 | 13 | many | CASRPGQGYGYTF | TGTGCCAGCAGGCCGGGACAGGGTTATGGCTACACCTTC
- | TRBJ1-2 | TRBV5-1 | 14 | many | CASGSGDRNYGYTF | TGCGCCAGCGGGTCAGGGGATCGCAACTATGGCTACACCTTC
- | TRBJ1-1 | TRBV20-1 | 15 | - | CSASAAGRVGTEAFF | TGCAGTGCTAGTGCGGCCGGTCGTGTCGGCACTGAAGCTTTCTTT
TRBD1 | TRBJ1-1 | TRBV20-1 | 15 | - | CSARKGGYGYTEAFF | TGCAGTGCTAGAAAAGGGGGCTATGGGTACACTGAAGCTTTCTTT
- | TRBJ2-1 | TRBV9 | 15 | - | CASSVVGGVGGEQFF | TGTGCCAGCAGCGTAGTGGGGGGCGTTGGCGGTGAGCAGTTCTTC
- | TRBJ2-6 | TRBV4-1 | 20 | few | CASSQDPLQGDHSGANVLTF | TGCGCCAGCAGCCAAGATCCCCTTCAAGGGGACCACTCTGGGGCCAACGTCCTGACTTTC
TRBD1 | TRBJ1-6 | TRBV12-3/TRBV12-4 | 15 | many | CASSPGTVYNSPLHF | TGTGCCAGCAGCCCCGGGACAGTCTATAATTCACCCCTCCACTTT
TRBD1 | TRBJ1-1 | TRBV12-3/TRBV12-4 | 14 | few | CASTTGQGVTEAFF | TGTGCCAGCACCACGGGACAGGGGGTCACTGAAGCTTTCTTT
- | TRBJ1-1 | TRBV12-3/TRBV12-4 | 11 | few | CASSGGPEAFF | TGTGCCAGCAGTGGCGGTCCTGAAGCTTTCTTT
TRBD1 | TRBJ1-1 | TRBV4-2 | 15 | many | CASSRGQGGNTEAFF | TGTGCCAGCAGCCGCGGACAGGGGGGGAACACTGAAGCTTTCTTT
TRBD2 | TRBJ2-3 | TRBV7-2 | 15 | many | CASSLVGGVTDTQYF | TGTGCCAGCAGCTTAGTCGGGGGGGTCACAGATACGCAGTATTTT
- | TRBJ2-2 | TRBV7-9 | 14 | few | CASSFLTNTGELFF | TGTGCCAGCAGCTTTCTGACGAACACCGGGGAGCTGTTTTTT